The 6 T cell receptor beta chains listed next were all sequenced from one sample in a study of T cells in localized non-small cell lung cancer. The protocol was immunoSEQ multiplex PCR, while the TCRdb copy is restricted to in-frame clones and leaves out a portion. Of 13,000 or so clones listed, more than 70% were seen once; the top ten hold about three fifths. Sequences were derived from peripheral blood, sampled before any cancer treatment. The source of these receptors is a male donor aged 60 or over with stage III lung adenocarcinoma.

The chain couples TRBV6-1 to TRBJ2-1; D not certain. The germline V and J ends were trimmed by 6 bases and 7 bases, with 7 bases remaining between them. The CDR3 is 11 amino acids. The germline CDR1 and CDR2 sequences are MNHNS and SASEGT. In nucleotides, the CDR3 is TGTGCCAGCAGCAGACGGAATGAGCAGTTCTTC. Its protein product is CASSRRNEQFF.

The chain couples TRBV29-1 to TRBJ1-4, with a tentative D call TRBD1 (6 bases). Between the trimmed V and J ends, which lost 3 bases and 2 bases, there was a span of 16 bases. This CDR3 region has 16 residues. Germline CDR1 is SQVTM and CDR2 is ANQGSEA. CDR3 in amino acids: CSVDDGGASTNEKLFF. The CDR3 coding sequence is TGCAGCGTTGATGATGGGGGCGCGTCGACTAATGAAAAACTGTTTTTT. Full variable domain (rest looked up from reference TRBV29-1 and TRBJ1-4): SAVISQKPSRDICQRGTSLTIQCQVDSQVTMMFWYRQQPGQSLTLIATANQGSEATYESGFVIDKFPISRPNLTFSTLTVSNMSPEDSSIYLCSVDDGGASTNEKLFFGSGTQLSVL.

Only one count was recorded for this clone. V and J are TRBV5-8 and TRBJ1-4, with a weak D call TRBD1 (6 bases). This CDR3 is built from 12 residues. The V and J ends lost 5 bases and 8 bases respectively, with 10 bases between them. CDR1 SGHTS and CDR2 YDEGEE come from the germline V gene. This CDR3 is CASRTGHEKLFF. The CDR3 nucleotides are TGTGCCAGCAGGACGGGACACGAAAAACTGTTTTTT.

The J gene is TRBJ1-1, the V gene TRBV13; tentative D call: TRBD1 (5 bases). CDR1 is PRHDT and CDR2 is FYEKMQ in the germline V gene (reference sequence). The CDR3 loop spans 12 amino acids. Trimming removed 7 bases from V and 5 bases from J, with 11 bases in between. This CDR3 reads CASTYRGTEAFF. The CDR3 region has the DNA TGTGCCAGCACCTATCGGGGGACTGAAGCTTTCTTT.

The J gene is TRBJ1-2, the V gene TRBV29-1, with unresolved D. The V gene's germline CDR1 is SQVTM and CDR2 ANQGSEA. V lost 6 bases and J lost 8, with 13 bases in between. The CDR3 covers 11 residues. CDR3 amino acids: CSVSKPEGYTF. The CDR3 region has the DNA TGCAGCGTCTCAAAGCCCGAGGGCTACACCTTC.

V and J are TRBV5-4 and TRBJ2-1; possible D gene TRBD2, 5 bases. Germline-derived CDR1 and CDR2 are SGHNT and YYREEE (reference sequence). The CDR3 is 16 residues long. Trimming left V 4 bases short and J 7 bases short, with 21 bases between. The CDR3 region has the DNA TGTGCCAGCAGCGAAAGCCGGGGATTACTTGTGAATGAGCAGTTCTTC. Its protein is CASSESRGLLVNEQFF.